A single sample gave rise to the 16 T cell receptor beta chains below, sequenced in a study of preoperative IRX-2 immunotherapy in early breast cancer. Treatment defined: preoperative locoregional IRX-2 cytokine immunotherapy. TCRdb keeps only in-frame clones here, not all; method: immunoSEQ multiplex PCR. The table has around 25,000 clones, roughly 90% seen once. Source: tumor tissue, taken after IRX-2 immunotherapy. All receptors come from a human donor with breast cancer.

The chain is built from TRBV18 and TRBJ2-1; 7 bases map to TRBD2. This CDR3 contains 16 residues. The J segment lost 3 bases and the V segment lost 0 bases, leaving 5 bases of the junction unmatched. Germline lookup yields CDR1 KGHSH and CDR2 LQKENI. CDR3 region: CASSPPTSGGYNEQFF. The CDR3 DNA reads TGTGCCAGCTCACCACCAACCTCGGGGGGCTACAATGAGCAGTTCTTC.

This chain joins TRBV6-5 and TRBJ1-5; D not resolved. The V and J ends lost 6 bases and 4 bases respectively, with 10 bases between them. Per the germline V gene, CDR1 is MNHEY and CDR2 is SVGAGI. The CDR3 length is 13 residues. The CDR3: CASSHGENQPQHF. CDR3 DNA sequence: TGTGCCAGCAGCCACGGGGAGAATCAGCCCCAGCATTTT.

The genes are TRBV9 and TRBJ2-7, with D possibly matching TRBD2 (5 bases). CDR1 SGDLS and CDR2 YYNGEE come from the germline V gene. With 0 bases removed from V and 5 bases from J, the gap between germline ends came to 9 bases. The CDR3 runs to 13 residues. The CDR3 sequence is CASSVDPGDEQYF. As DNA, the CDR3 is TGTGCCAGCAGCGTAGACCCCGGGGACGAGCAGTACTTC. Together with reference TRBV9 and TRBJ2-7, the CDR3 gives the full variable domain: DSGVTQTPKHLITATGQRVTLRCSPRSGDLSVYWYQQSLDQGLQFLIQYYNGEERAKGNILERFSAQQFPDLHSELNLSSLELGDSALYFCASSVDPGDEQYFGPGTRLTVT.

This chain connects TRBV7-9 to TRBJ2-3; D is uncertain. Trimming removed 5 bases from V and 4 bases from J, with 7 bases in between. CDR3 length: 12 residues. From germline, CDR1 is SEHNR and CDR2 FQNEAQ (reference sequence). The CDR3 bases are TGTGCCAGCAGCAAGGCGGCAGATACGCAGTATTTT. This translates into CASSKAADTQYF. Looking up the rest from reference TRBV7-9 and TRBJ2-3 gives the full variable domain: DTGVSQNPRHKITKRGQNVTFRCDPISEHNRLYWYRQTLGQGPEFLTYFQNEAQLEKSRLLSDRFSAERPKGSFSTLEIQRTEQGDSAMYLCASSKAADTQYFGPGTRLTVL.

V is TRBV6-1 and J is TRBJ1-3; tentatively, D is TRBD1 (6 bases). CDR1 and CDR2 (germline): MNHNS, SASEGT. Between the trimmed V and J ends, which lost 3 bases and 0 bases, there was a span of 15 bases. CDR3 size: 17 residues. The CDR3 spells CASSDHFRGSSGNTIYF. CDR3 sequence (DNA): TGTGCCAGCAGTGACCATTTCAGGGGAAGCTCTGGAAACACCATATATTTT.

This chain connects TRBV15 to TRBJ2-7; 7 bases are a match to TRBD1. After removal of 1 base from V and 6 bases from J, the junction contained 3 bases not matched to a gene. This CDR3 has 13 residues. Germline V gives CDR1 LNHNV, CDR2 YYDKDF (reference sequence). The CDR3 spells CATSRARTGEQYF. Written as DNA, the CDR3 is TGTGCCACCAGCAGAGCCCGGACAGGCGAGCAGTACTTC.

The chain carries TRBV6-1 and TRBJ1-2, with D possibly TRBD1 on 5 matching bases. Germline-derived CDR1 and CDR2 are MNHNS and SASEGT. The V gene lost 0 bases and the J gene lost 5 bases, with 16 bases spanning the gap. CDR3 length: 16 residues. The CDR3 bases are TGTGCCAGCAGTGAAGCAAGCGGGGGAAATGGGTATGGCTACACCTTC. Protein sequence: CASSEASGGNGYGYTF.

V usage is TRBV29-1 and J usage is TRBJ1-3; unclear D gene. Germline CDR1 is SQVTM and CDR2 is ANQGSEA. CDR3 length equals 13 residues. With 4 bases removed from V and 4 bases from J, the gap between germline ends came to 11 bases. The CDR3 here is CSVGVSHGNTIYF. CDR3 coding DNA: TGCAGCGTTGGCGTCAGCCACGGAAACACCATATATTTT.

There are a few counts of this clone. The chain links TRBV28 to TRBJ1-1; no firm D call. Germline assignment: CDR1 MDHEN and CDR2 SYDVKM. V gave up 5 bases and J gave up 6 bases, with 13 bases separating them. The CDR3 is 13 amino acids. Written as DNA, the CDR3 is TGTGCCAGCAGTCCTAAATCGGGCGCTGAAGCTTTCTTT. Encoded protein: CASSPKSGAEAFF.

This clone came up once. The V call is TRBV4-1, the J call TRBJ1-5; TRBD1 might be the D (5 bases). The CDR3 has 16 residues. CDR1 and CDR2 (germline): MGHRA, YSYEKL. Trimming left V 1 base short and J 4 bases short, with 14 bases between. CDR3 sequence (DNA): TGCGCCAGCAGCCAAGGTCGGGGAGGGGAAAATCAGCCCCAGCATTTT. Its translation is CASSQGRGGENQPQHF.

By its share, this clone is medium-sized (0.01 to 0.1%). The chain links TRBV10-3 to TRBJ1-6; D not resolved. V was trimmed by 3 bases and J by 4 bases, leaving 10 bases between them. CDR3 length: 15 residues. Germline V gene sequence: CDR1 ENHRY, CDR2 SYGVKD. CDR3 in DNA: TGTGCCATCAGTGACGAGGGAACTTATAATTCACCCCTCCACTTT. This encodes CAISDEGTYNSPLHF.

The V gene is TRBV7-9, the J gene TRBJ1-4; tentatively, D is TRBD1 (6 bases). There are 14 residues in the CDR3. V shed 1 base and J shed 8 bases, with 11 bases lying between them. From germline, CDR1 is SEHNR and CDR2 FQNEAQ (reference sequence). The CDR3 protein is CASSLGGGGEKLFF. The CDR3 coding sequence is TGTGCCAGCAGCTTAGGTGGAGGGGGGGAAAAACTGTTTTTT.

This chain joins TRBV27 and TRBJ1-2; 9 positions agree with TRBD1. The CDR3 loop spans 16 amino acids. Trimming removed 4 bases from V and 0 bases from J; junction bases left unmatched: 6. Germline loops: CDR1 MNHEY, CDR2 SMNVEV (reference sequence). CDR3 in DNA: TGTGCCAGCAGTTCTGGACAGGGGCGAACTAACTATGGCTACACCTTC. Its protein product is CASSSGQGRTNYGYTF.

The chain couples TRBV7-8 to TRBJ2-7; D could derive from TRBD1 or TRBD2 (5 bases each). The CDR3 runs 15 residues. V lost 5 bases, J lost 0 bases, and 14 bases lay in between. Per germline, CDR1 SGHVS and CDR2 FQNEAQ. CDR3 in DNA: TGTGCCAGCAGCCCGAGGGGCGGCCCCTCCTACGAGCAGTACGTC. The encoded protein is CASSPRGGPSYEQYV.

The chain couples TRBV5-6 to TRBJ2-1, with TRBD1 matching over 7 bases. The V gene's germline CDR1 is SGHDT and CDR2 YYEEEE. This CDR3 comprises 14 residues. After removal of 7 bases from V and 12 bases from J, the junction contained 16 bases not matched to a gene. CDR3 in DNA: TGTGCCAGCTCCAAATCCCATCTGTGGACAGGGCAGTTCTTC. Translated: CASSKSHLWTGQFF. Looking up the rest from reference TRBV5-6 and TRBJ2-1 gives the full variable domain: DAGVTQSPTHLIKTRGQQVTLRCSPKSGHDTVSWYQQALGQGPQFIFQYYEEEERQRGNFPDRFSGHQFPNYSSELNVNALLLGDSALYLCASSKSHLWTGQFFGPGTRLTVL.

This chain uses TRBV7-8 with TRBJ1-4; TRBD1 agrees at 10 bases. Germline CDR1 reads SGHVS; CDR2 reads FQNEAQ. J was trimmed by 8 bases and V by 5 bases; bases with no gene match: 8. The CDR3 loop spans 15 amino acids. In DNA form, the CDR3 reads TGTGCCAGCAGCGGCCGACAGGGGGCTTTAGAAAAACTGTTTTTT. It translates to CASSGRQGALEKLFF.